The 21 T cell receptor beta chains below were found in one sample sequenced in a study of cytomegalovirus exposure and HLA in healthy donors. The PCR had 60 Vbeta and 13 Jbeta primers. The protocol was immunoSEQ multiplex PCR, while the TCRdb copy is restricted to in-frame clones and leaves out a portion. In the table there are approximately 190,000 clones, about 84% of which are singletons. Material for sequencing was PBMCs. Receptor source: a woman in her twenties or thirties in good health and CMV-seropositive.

This CDR3 reads CASSLTGTPYTEAFF. CDR3 DNA sequence: TGTGCCAGCAGCTTGACCGGGACACCTTACACTGAAGCTTTCTTT. This chain connects TRBV7-9 to TRBJ1-1; a possible D gene is TRBD1 (6 bases). Trimming pared 3 bases from V and 3 bases from J, leaving 14 bases between. The CDR3 has 15 amino acids. Germline V gene lookup returns CDR1 SEHNR and CDR2 FQNEAQ (reference sequence).

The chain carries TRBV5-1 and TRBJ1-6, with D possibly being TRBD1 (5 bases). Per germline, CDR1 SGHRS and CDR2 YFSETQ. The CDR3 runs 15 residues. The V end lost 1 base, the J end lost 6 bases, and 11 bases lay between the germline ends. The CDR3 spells CASSLSGDGNSPLHF. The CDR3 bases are TGCGCCAGCAGCTTGAGCGGGGACGGTAATTCACCCCTCCACTTT.

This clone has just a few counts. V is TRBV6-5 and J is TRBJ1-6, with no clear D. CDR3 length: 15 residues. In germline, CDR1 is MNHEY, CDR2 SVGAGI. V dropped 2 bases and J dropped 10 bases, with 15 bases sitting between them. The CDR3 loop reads CASSYRAASGSPLHF. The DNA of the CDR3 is TGTGCCAGCAGTTACCGGGCGGCGTCGGGGTCACCCCTCCACTTT.

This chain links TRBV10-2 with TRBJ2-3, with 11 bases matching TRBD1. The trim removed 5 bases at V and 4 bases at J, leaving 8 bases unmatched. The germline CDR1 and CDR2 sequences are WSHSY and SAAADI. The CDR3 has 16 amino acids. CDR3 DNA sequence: TGCGCCAGCAGTACTTCCGGGACAGGGGGGTCAGATACGCAGTATTTT. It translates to CASSTSGTGGSDTQYF.

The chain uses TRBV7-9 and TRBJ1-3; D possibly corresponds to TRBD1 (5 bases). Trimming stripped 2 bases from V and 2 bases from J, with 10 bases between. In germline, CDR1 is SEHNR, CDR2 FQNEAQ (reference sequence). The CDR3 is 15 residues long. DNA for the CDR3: TGTGCCAGCAGCTTATCGACAGCTACTGGAAACACCATATATTTT. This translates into CASSLSTATGNTIYF.

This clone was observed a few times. DNA of the CDR3: TGTGCCACCTCGGGACAGGGGGCGTACGAGCAGTACTTC. Translated: CATSGQGAYEQYF. The chain is built from TRBV19 and TRBJ2-7; TRBD1 matches 12 bases. The CDR3 is made up of 13 amino acids. J lost 4 bases, V lost 10 bases, and 5 bases had no gene match. Germline assignment: CDR1 LNHDA and CDR2 SQIVND (reference sequence).

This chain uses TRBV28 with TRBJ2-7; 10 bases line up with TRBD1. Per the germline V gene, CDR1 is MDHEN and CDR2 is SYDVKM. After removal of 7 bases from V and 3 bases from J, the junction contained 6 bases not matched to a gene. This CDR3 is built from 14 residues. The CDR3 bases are TGTGCCAGCACCTCCCGGACAGGGGGCTACGAGCAGTACTTC. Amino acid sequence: CASTSRTGGYEQYF.

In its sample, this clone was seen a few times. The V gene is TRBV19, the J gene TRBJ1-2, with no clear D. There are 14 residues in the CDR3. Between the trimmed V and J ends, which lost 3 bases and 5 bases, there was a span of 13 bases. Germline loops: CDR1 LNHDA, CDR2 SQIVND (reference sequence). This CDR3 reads CASSIGRSSYGYTF. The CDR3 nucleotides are TGTGCCAGTAGTATTGGGAGAAGCTCTTATGGCTACACCTTC.

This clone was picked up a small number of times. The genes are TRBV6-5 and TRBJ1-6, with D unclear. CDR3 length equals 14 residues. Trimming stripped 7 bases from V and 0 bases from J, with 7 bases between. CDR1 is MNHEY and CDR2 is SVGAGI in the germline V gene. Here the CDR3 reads CASTGSSYNSPLHF. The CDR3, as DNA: TGTGCCAGCACCGGGAGCTCCTATAATTCACCCCTCCACTTT.

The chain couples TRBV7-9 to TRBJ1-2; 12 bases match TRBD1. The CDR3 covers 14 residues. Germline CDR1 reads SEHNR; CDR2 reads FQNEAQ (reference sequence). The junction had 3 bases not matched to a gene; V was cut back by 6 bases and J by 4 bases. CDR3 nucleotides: TGTGCCAGCAGGGGACAGGGGGCTACCTATGGCTACACCTTC. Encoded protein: CASRGQGATYGYTF.

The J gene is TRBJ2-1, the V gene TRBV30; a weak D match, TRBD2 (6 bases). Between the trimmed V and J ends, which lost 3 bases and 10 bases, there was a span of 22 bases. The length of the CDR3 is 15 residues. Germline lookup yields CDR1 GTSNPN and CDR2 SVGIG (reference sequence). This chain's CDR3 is CAWSGNTLFRGEQFF. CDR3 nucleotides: TGTGCCTGGAGCGGAAACACTTTATTCCGGGGGGAGCAGTTCTTC.

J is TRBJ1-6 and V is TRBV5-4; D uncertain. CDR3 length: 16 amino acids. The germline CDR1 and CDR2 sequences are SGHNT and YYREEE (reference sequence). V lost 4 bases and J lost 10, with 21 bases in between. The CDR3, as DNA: TGTGCCAGCAGCCCCGGCAATGAGGGTTTGGACTCACCCCTCCACTTT. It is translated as CASSPGNEGLDSPLHF.

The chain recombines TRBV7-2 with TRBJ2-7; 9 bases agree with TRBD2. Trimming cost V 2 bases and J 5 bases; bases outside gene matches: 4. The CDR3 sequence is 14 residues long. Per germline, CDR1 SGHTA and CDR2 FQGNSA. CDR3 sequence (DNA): TGTGCCAGCAGCTTAAGCGGGAGGACCAACGAGCAGTACTTC. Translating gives CASSLSGRTNEQYF.

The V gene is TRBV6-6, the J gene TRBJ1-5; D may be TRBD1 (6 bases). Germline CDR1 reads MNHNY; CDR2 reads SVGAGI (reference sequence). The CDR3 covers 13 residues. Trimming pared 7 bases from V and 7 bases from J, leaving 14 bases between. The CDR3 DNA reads TGTGCCAGCATCTTTGGGCAGGGGCAGCCCCAGCATTTT. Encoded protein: CASIFGQGQPQHF.

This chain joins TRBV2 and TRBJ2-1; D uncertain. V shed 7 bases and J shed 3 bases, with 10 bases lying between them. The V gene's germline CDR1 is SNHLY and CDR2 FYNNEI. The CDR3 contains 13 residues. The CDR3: CASTVSVYNEQFF. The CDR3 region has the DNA TGTGCCAGCACTGTCTCCGTCTACAATGAGCAGTTCTTC.

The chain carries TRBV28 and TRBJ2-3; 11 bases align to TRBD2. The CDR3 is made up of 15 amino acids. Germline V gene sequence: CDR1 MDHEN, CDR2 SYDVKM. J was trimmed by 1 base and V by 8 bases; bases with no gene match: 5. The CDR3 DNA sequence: TGTGCCAGCCGACTAGCGGGGACCCGCACAGATACGCAGTATTTT. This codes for CASRLAGTRTDTQYF.

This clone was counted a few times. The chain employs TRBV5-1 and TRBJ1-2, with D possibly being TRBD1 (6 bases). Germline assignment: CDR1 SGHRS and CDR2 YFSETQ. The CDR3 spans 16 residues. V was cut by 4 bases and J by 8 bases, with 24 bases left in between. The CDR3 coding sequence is TGCGCCAGCAGCCTGGAGGGACAACCCCTCCAGGGAGGCTACACCTTC. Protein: CASSLEGQPLQGGYTF. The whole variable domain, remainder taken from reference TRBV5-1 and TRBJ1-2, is KAGVTQTPRYLIKTRGQQVTLSCSPISGHRSVSWYQQTPGQGLQFLFEYFSETQRNKGNFPGRFSGRQFSNSRSEMNVSTLELGDSALYLCASSLEGQPLQGGYTFGSGTRLTVV.

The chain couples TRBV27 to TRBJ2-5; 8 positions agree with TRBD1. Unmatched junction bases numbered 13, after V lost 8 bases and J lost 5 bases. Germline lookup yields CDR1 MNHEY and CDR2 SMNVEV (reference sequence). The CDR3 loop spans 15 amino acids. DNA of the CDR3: TGTGCCAGCCGAGACCCGGGACAGGTTTTTGAGACCCAGTACTTC. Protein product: CASRDPGQVFETQYF.

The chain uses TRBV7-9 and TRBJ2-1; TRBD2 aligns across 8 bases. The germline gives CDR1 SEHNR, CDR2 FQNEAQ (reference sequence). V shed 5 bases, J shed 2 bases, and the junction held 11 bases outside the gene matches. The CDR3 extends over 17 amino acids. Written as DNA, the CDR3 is TGTGCCAGCAGCCCCCGGAGTGCGGGAGGCCCCTACAATGAGCAGTTCTTC. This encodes CASSPRSAGGPYNEQFF.

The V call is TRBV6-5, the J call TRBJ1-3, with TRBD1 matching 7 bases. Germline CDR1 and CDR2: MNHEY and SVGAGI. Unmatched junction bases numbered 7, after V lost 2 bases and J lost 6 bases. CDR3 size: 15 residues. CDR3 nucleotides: TGTGCCAGCAGTTACACACAGGGGAAGGAAAACACCATATATTTT. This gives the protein CASSYTQGKENTIYF.

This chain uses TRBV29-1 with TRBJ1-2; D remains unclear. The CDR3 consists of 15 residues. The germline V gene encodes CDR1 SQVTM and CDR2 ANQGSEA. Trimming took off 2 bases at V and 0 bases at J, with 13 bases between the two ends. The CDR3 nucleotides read TGCAGCGTTGAAACGGCGGTAGTTCCTAACTATGGCTACACCTTC. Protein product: CSVETAVVPNYGYTF.